This T cell receptor (beta chain) was recorded in a study of CD8+ T cells in alopecia areata. The sequencing template was cDNA reverse transcribed from extracted RNA. Assay: immunoSEQ multiplex PCR; the TCRdb copy retains only in-frame clones and omits some. The profile covers over 150,000 clones, with around 56% appearing a single time and about 0.65% taken by the ten largest. Germline loops: CDR1 SGDLS, CDR2 YYNGEE. Trimming removed 4 bases at V and 7 bases at J, with 14 bases between. CDR3 length: 13 amino acids. This clone was counted between two and nine times. Antigen: not known. The study's findings and limits: Affected scalp, especially in alopecia totalis/universalis, had a higher clonality than normal scalp did.

Treatment noted: oral pan-JAK inhibitor, 5-10 mg twice daily. Using a FACSAria, the CD4+ and CD8+ T cells were sorted from the PBMCs. This chain links TRBV9 with TRBJ2-5; D gene uncertain. The clonotype comes from a human donor with alopecia areata. The source material was CD4+ T cells sorted from blood, sampled at week 4, from a patient treated with tofacitinib. The CDR3 sequence: CASSPEDGGTQYF. The CDR3 DNA sequence: TGTGCCAGCAGCCCCGAAGATGGCGGGACCCAGTACTTC.